The 32 T cell receptor beta chains presented below share a single source sample, sequenced in a study of radiation and T cells in renal cell carcinoma (dated by TCRdb to the early 2020s). Preparation of the library involved the immunoSEQ multiplex PCR assay. TCRdb's version of the immuneACCESS table is confined to in-frame rearrangements and falls short of the full clone set. An unresolved V gene accounts for under half of the shortfall where checked; the remainder is of unknown origin. The sample table shows some 72,000 clones, and more than 75% are seen once. The ten largest clones capture nearly 6% of the sample. The time point label corresponds to: blood 2 weeks post-SBRT. The treatment or condition label, as the study defines it: 15 Gy SBRT to primary tumor, nephrectomy 4 weeks later. The sample consisted of blood, taken from a patient whose treatment included radiotherapy and nephrectomy. The receptors were sampled from a man between 60 and 70 years old with renal cell carcinoma.

V usage is TRBV28 and J usage is TRBJ2-7, with a tentative D call TRBD2 (6 bases). From germline, CDR1 is MDHEN and CDR2 SYDVKM. The CDR3 length is 12 residues. V lost 2 bases and J lost 5, with 7 bases in between. CDR3 protein: CASSLGGNEQYF. The DNA of the CDR3 is TGTGCCAGCAGTTTAGGAGGGAACGAGCAGTACTTC. Full variable domain (rest looked up from reference TRBV28 and TRBJ2-7): DVKVTQSSRYLVKRTGEKVFLECVQDMDHENMFWYRQDPGLGLRLIYFSYDVKMKEKGDIPEGYSVSREKKERFSLILESASTNQTSMYLCASSLGGNEQYFGPGTRLTVT.

The chain employs TRBV5-5 and TRBJ2-7, with D possibly TRBD2 on 6 matching bases. The CDR3 loop spans 17 amino acids. Germline loops: CDR1 SGHKS, CDR2 YYEKEE (reference sequence). Between the trimmed V and J ends, which lost 2 bases and 4 bases, there was a span of 22 bases. As DNA, the CDR3 is TGTGCCAGCAGCTTTTCATCCGGGGGTATGCAGGCTTACGAGCAGTACTTC. Translated, it gives CASSFSSGGMQAYEQYF.

This clone was observed once. The CDR3 reads CARPTWRTGRNYGYTF. CDR3 sequence (DNA): TGTGCCAGACCTACTTGGAGGACAGGGCGTAACTATGGCTACACCTTC. The chain employs TRBV2 and TRBJ1-2, with 8 bases matching TRBD1. Trimming removed 9 bases from V and 1 base from J; junction bases left unmatched: 13. The germline CDR1 and CDR2 sequences are SNHLY and FYNNEI. This CDR3 comprises 16 residues.

The gene calls are TRBV4-1 and TRBJ1-3; D possibly corresponds to TRBD1 (5 bases). With 0 bases removed from V and 0 bases from J, the gap between germline ends came to 18 bases. CDR3 size: 19 residues. Germline V gives CDR1 MGHRA, CDR2 YSYEKL. CDR3 bases: TGCGCCAGCAGCCAAGAATGGGGCGGGGGGGTGCTCTCTGGAAACACCATATATTTT. This encodes CASSQEWGGGVLSGNTIYF.

The sample holds a few counts of this clone. J is TRBJ2-1 and V is TRBV25-1; 10 positions agree with TRBD2. In germline, CDR1 is MGHDK, CDR2 SYGVNS. Trimming at V came to 9 bases and at J to 4 bases, leaving 6 bases not matched to a gene. The CDR3 has 14 amino acids. The CDR3 DNA follows: TGTGCCAGTCTACTAGCGGGGCTTTACAATGAGCAGTTCTTC. It codes for CASLLAGLYNEQFF.

The chain carries TRBV25-1 and TRBJ2-2; D assignment may be TRBD1 or TRBD2 (5 bases each). Germline CDR1 and CDR2: MGHDK and SYGVNS. The CDR3 is made up of 17 amino acids. Deletions cut 5 bases from V and 4 bases from J, with 20 bases between. CDR3: CASSSSTVGDPTGELFF. Written as DNA, the CDR3 is TGTGCCAGCAGTTCATCGACAGTGGGGGATCCCACCGGGGAGCTGTTTTTT.

This clone was picked up one time. V is TRBV5-4 and J is TRBJ2-5; D is unresolved. Per the germline V gene, CDR1 is SGHNT and CDR2 is YYREEE (reference sequence). V was clipped by 0 bases and J by 1 base, with 10 bases between them. This CDR3 region has 15 residues. As DNA, the CDR3 is TGTGCCAGCAGCTTGGATCCTTACACCCAAGAGACCCAGTACTTC. Amino acid sequence: CASSLDPYTQETQYF.

CDR3 sequence reads: CATTGEAKNIQYF. The CDR3 coding sequence is TGTGCCACCACAGGGGAAGCCAAAAACATTCAGTACTTC. The V and J genes are TRBV28 and TRBJ2-4; TRBD1 matches 7 bases. The CDR3 runs to 13 residues. Germline values: CDR1 MDHEN, CDR2 SYDVKM. Unmatched junction bases numbered 3, after V lost 10 bases and J lost 0 bases.

This clone was seen only once. V usage is TRBV7-2 and J usage is TRBJ2-1, with 9 bases fitting TRBD2. The CDR3 is made up of 17 amino acids. The V and J ends lost 0 bases and 7 bases, in that order; junction bases with no gene match: 10. Germline-derived CDR1 and CDR2 are SGHTA and FQGNSA. The CDR3 DNA is TGTGCCAGCAGCTTAGCGCGATTAGCGGGAGTATGGAATGAGCAGTTCTTC. Its protein product is CASSLARLAGVWNEQFF. Looking up the rest from reference TRBV7-2 and TRBJ2-1 gives the full variable domain: GAGVSQSPSNKVTEKGKDVELRCDPISGHTALYWYRQSLGQGLEFLIYFQGNSAPDKSGLPSDRFSAERTGGSVSTLTIQRTQQEDSAVYLCASSLARLAGVWNEQFFGPGTRLTVL.

The chain recombines TRBV10-3 with TRBJ1-4, with no clear D. The ends were cut back, 8 bases at V and 0 bases at J, with 4 bases in the middle. Germline CDR1 ENHRY, CDR2 SYGVKD. The CDR3 contains 12 residues. The CDR3, as DNA: TGTGCCATCGGGACAACTAATGAAAAACTGTTTTTT. Its translation is CAIGTTNEKLFF.

This clone was seen just once. V gene TRBV11-3 combines with J gene TRBJ2-3; TRBD2 agrees at 12 bases. The CDR3 totals 14 residues. Trimming removed 5 bases from V and 6 bases from J; junction bases left unmatched: 3. CDR1 and CDR2 (germline): SGHNT, YENEEA. For the CDR3, the DNA is TGTGCCAGCAGCCCGACTAGCGGGAGTGATACGCAGTATTTT. Amino acids: CASSPTSGSDTQYF.

This clone was counted a few times. The sample holds other DNA sequences that translate to the same CDR3. V usage is TRBV5-1 and J usage is TRBJ2-7; TRBD1 or TRBD2 may be the D gene (5 bases each). Trimming cost V 2 bases and J 2 bases, with 11 bases left between them. Germline V gene lookup returns CDR1 SGHRS and CDR2 YFSETQ. The CDR3 has 14 residues. Here the CDR3 reads CASSFLGGTYEQYF. The DNA for the CDR3 is TGCGCCAGCAGCTTTCTTGGGGGAACCTACGAGCAGTACTTC. Full variable domain (missing parts from reference TRBV5-1 and TRBJ2-7): KAGVTQTPRYLIKTRGQQVTLSCSPISGHRSVSWYQQTPGQGLQFLFEYFSETQRNKGNFPGRFSGRQFSNSRSEMNVSTLELGDSALYLCASSFLGGTYEQYFGPGTRLTVT.

CDR3 amino acids: CASSVSRGSGELFF. The CDR3 DNA reads as TGTGCCAGTAGTGTATCCAGGGGCTCGGGGGAGCTGTTTTTT. This chain joins TRBV19 and TRBJ2-2; maybe TRBD1 (6 bases). The CDR3 length is 14 residues. With 5 bases removed from V and 8 bases from J, the gap between germline ends came to 15 bases. The germline gives CDR1 LNHDA, CDR2 SQIVND (reference sequence).

The J gene is TRBJ1-5, the V gene TRBV2; D gene ambiguous. The ends were cut back, 7 bases at V and 6 bases at J, with 19 bases in the middle. The CDR3 loop spans 15 amino acids. CDR1 SNHLY and CDR2 FYNNEI come from the germline V gene. The CDR3 DNA reads TGTGCCAGCACCATCTCGGGGTATGGACTTCAGCCCCAGCATTTT. Translated, it gives CASTISGYGLQPQHF.

The chain is built from TRBV9 and TRBJ2-2; 9 nucleotides line up with TRBD2. The CDR3 covers 17 residues. After removal of 1 base from V and 5 bases from J, the junction contained 9 bases not matched to a gene. From germline, CDR1 is SGDLS and CDR2 YYNGEE. Written as DNA, the CDR3 is TGTGCCAGCAGCGTATTAAGTAGCGGGAGTATTACCGGGGAGCTGTTTTTT. Protein: CASSVLSSGSITGELFF.

This chain uses TRBV5-1 with TRBJ2-7; 9 bases are shared with TRBD2. Looked up from germline, CDR1 is SGHRS and CDR2 is YFSETQ. The CDR3 covers 16 residues. With V trimmed by 0 bases and J by 2 bases, 6 bases remained unmatched. The CDR3 loop is CASSLGSGGRAYEQYF. In DNA, the CDR3 is TGCGCCAGCAGCTTGGGGTCTGGCGGGAGGGCCTACGAGCAGTACTTC.

The CDR3 spells CASSPPGLPYEQYF. In nucleotides, the CDR3 is TGTGCCAGCAGTCCTCCGGGACTGCCCTACGAGCAGTACTTC. The rearrangement links TRBV6-5 to TRBJ2-7; a possible D gene is TRBD2 (6 bases). This CDR3 region has 14 residues. V was clipped by 5 bases and J by 2 bases, with 13 bases between them. The germline gives CDR1 MNHEY, CDR2 SVGAGI.

The V call is TRBV2, the J call TRBJ1-5; D might be TRBD1 (5 bases). The V gene's germline CDR1 is SNHLY and CDR2 FYNNEI. CDR3 size: 14 residues. With 3 bases removed from V and 4 bases from J, the gap between germline ends came to 10 bases. CDR3 loop: CASSDQGFNQPQHF. The CDR3 DNA reads as TGTGCCAGCAGTGATCAGGGTTTTAATCAGCCCCAGCATTTT.

J is TRBJ1-4 and V is TRBV4-3; TRBD1 is a possible D gene (6 bases). Looked up from germline, CDR1 is LGHNA and CDR2 is YSLEER. V dropped 0 bases and J dropped 8 bases, with 10 bases sitting between them. The CDR3 contains 14 residues. The CDR3 coding sequence is TGCGCCAGCAGCCAAGAACAGGGTCCCGAAAAACTGTTTTTT. It encodes CASSQEQGPEKLFF.

The chain combines TRBV27 with TRBJ2-7, with 8 bases that match TRBD1. The CDR3 is made up of 14 amino acids. V was pared by 6 bases and J by 9 bases, with 13 bases of the junction left unmatched. Germline V gene sequence: CDR1 MNHEY, CDR2 SMNVEV (reference sequence). The DNA for the CDR3 is TGTGCCAGCAGCCCCAGGGGGCAATACAGAGTGCAGTACTTC. It encodes CASSPRGQYRVQYF.

V is TRBV29-1 and J is TRBJ2-2; D uncertain. The germline gives CDR1 SQVTM, CDR2 ANQGSEA. The V and J ends lost 0 bases and 6 bases respectively, with 17 bases between them. The CDR3 is 16 amino acids. CDR3 loop: CSVEDKRPRPPGELFF. The CDR3 DNA is TGCAGCGTTGAAGATAAACGTCCCCGTCCTCCCGGGGAGCTGTTTTTT.

The chain carries TRBV19 and TRBJ2-1; 8 bases match TRBD2. J gave up 0 bases and V 8 bases, and 3 bases lay outside the gene matches. Germline values: CDR1 LNHDA, CDR2 SQIVND (reference sequence). The CDR3 loop spans 14 amino acids. The DNA for the CDR3 is TGTGCCAGTTTTAGCGGGAACTCCTACAATGAGCAGTTCTTC. Translating gives CASFSGNSYNEQFF.

The V gene is TRBV11-2, the J gene TRBJ1-1; 8 bases map to TRBD1. Looked up from germline, CDR1 is SGHAT and CDR2 is FQNNGV. The junction had 5 bases not matched to a gene; V was cut back by 1 base and J by 7 bases. CDR3 length: 14 amino acids. The CDR3 nucleotides are TGTGCCAGCAGCTTAGCGGGACAGGTCAATGAAGCTTTCTTT. Translating it yields CASSLAGQVNEAFF.

This chain links TRBV15 with TRBJ2-1; maybe TRBD1 (6 bases). V shed 0 bases and J shed 5 bases, with 14 bases lying between them. The CDR3 extends over 16 amino acids. Germline V lookup: CDR1 LNHNV, CDR2 YYDKDF (reference sequence). The chain's CDR3 is CATSRESTGTHNEQFF. CDR3 DNA: TGTGCCACCAGCAGAGAGAGTACAGGGACACACAATGAGCAGTTCTTC.

The V call is TRBV9, the J call TRBJ2-7; 11 positions agree with TRBD1. The CDR3 extends over 16 amino acids. Germline CDR1 SGDLS, CDR2 YYNGEE. Trimming removed 0 bases from V and 2 bases from J; junction bases left unmatched: 4. The CDR3 protein is CASSVGLGQGAYEQYF. CDR3 nucleotide sequence: TGTGCCAGCAGCGTAGGTCTGGGACAGGGGGCCTACGAGCAGTACTTC.

This clone was observed a handful of times. The chain uses TRBV15 and TRBJ2-3, with D perhaps given as TRBD1 or TRBD2 (5 bases each). CDR3 length: 14 amino acids. Trimming pared 1 base from V and 3 bases from J, leaving 8 bases between. Germline values: CDR1 LNHNV, CDR2 YYDKDF (reference sequence). CDR3 sequence: CATSRGGWTDTQYF. DNA for the CDR3: TGTGCCACCAGCAGAGGGGGGTGGACAGATACGCAGTATTTT.

V gene TRBV5-1 combines with J gene TRBJ2-5; D not resolved. The ends were cut back, 0 bases at V and 3 bases at J, with 9 bases in the middle. Germline values: CDR1 SGHRS, CDR2 YFSETQ. CDR3 length equals 14 residues. This CDR3 reads CASSLVGSEETQYF. As DNA, the CDR3 is TGCGCCAGCAGCTTGGTGGGTAGTGAAGAGACCCAGTACTTC.

In nucleotides, the CDR3 is TGCGCCAGCGACATAGCGGGGAGCCCCACAGATACGCAGTATTTT. Translating it yields CASDIAGSPTDTQYF. The gene calls are TRBV5-1 and TRBJ2-3, with 8 nucleotides matching TRBD2. V shed 7 bases and J 2 bases; nucleotides not matched to a gene: 9. CDR1 and CDR2 from the germline V gene are SGHRS and YFSETQ. This CDR3 spans 15 amino acids. The full variable domain, with the rest looked up from reference TRBV5-1 and TRBJ2-3, is KAGVTQTPRYLIKTRGQQVTLSCSPISGHRSVSWYQQTPGQGLQFLFEYFSETQRNKGNFPGRFSGRQFSNSRSEMNVSTLELGDSALYLCASDIAGSPTDTQYFGPGTRLTVL.

This chain connects TRBV13 to TRBJ1-2, with TRBD1 matching over 7 bases. Germline V gives CDR1 PRHDT, CDR2 FYEKMQ (reference sequence). The CDR3 length is 15 residues. Trimming cost V 1 base and J 2 bases; bases outside gene matches: 4. CDR3 residues: CASSLAGTVNYGYTF. DNA for the CDR3: TGTGCCAGCAGCTTAGCTGGGACAGTGAACTATGGCTACACCTTC. The entire variable domain, with the rest obtained from reference TRBV13 and TRBJ1-2, is as follows: AAGVIQSPRHLIKEKRETATLKCYPIPRHDTVYWYQQGPGQDPQFLISFYEKMQSDKGSIPDRFSAQQFSDYHSELNMSSLELGDSALYFCASSLAGTVNYGYTFGSGTRLTVV.

The chain links TRBV30 to TRBJ2-7; 11 bases match TRBD2. Germline CDR1 GTSNPN, CDR2 SVGIG (reference sequence). The length of the CDR3 is 13 residues. Germline trimming cut 8 bases from V and 4 bases from J; bases unmatched to any gene: 7. CDR3 in amino acids: CASSGTSGYEQYF. CDR3 nucleotide sequence: TGTGCCAGTTCTGGGACTAGCGGTTACGAGCAGTACTTC.

The chain joins TRBV6-1 to TRBJ2-5; 12 bases match TRBD1. This CDR3 has 15 residues. After removal of 6 bases from V and 5 bases from J, the junction contained 7 bases not matched to a gene. Germline values: CDR1 MNHNS, CDR2 SASEGT. CDR3 coding DNA: TGTGCCAGCAGACCGGGACAGGGGGCGCGGGAGACCCAGTACTTC. Its protein is CASRPGQGARETQYF.

V is TRBV19 and J is TRBJ1-1; D is unclear. The V end was cut by 6 bases, the J end by 0 bases, with 14 bases between. Germline loops: CDR1 LNHDA, CDR2 SQIVND (reference sequence). The CDR3 runs 15 residues. CDR3 loop: CASRLLGVVNTEAFF. The CDR3, as DNA: TGTGCCAGTAGACTCTTGGGAGTGGTGAACACTGAAGCTTTCTTT.